The 21 T cell receptor beta chains given below trace back to one sample, sequenced in a study of vaccination and CD4 T cells after COVID-19. These receptors are not linked to any known antigen. Sequenced with the Oncomine TCR Beta short-read assay was DNA taken from cultured CD4+ T cells. Each CDR3 protein is one row after TCRdb ran MiXCR on the PCR reads. The sample carries about 18,000 distinct CDR3 sequences, about two fifths recorded once. Treatment here: roughly ten-day PBMC culture with coronavirus spike peptide pools or control peptides (ViraFEST assay). Source: CD4+ T cells from blood, cultured in vitro, taken after SARS-CoV-2 vaccination. The receptors were gathered from a human donor who had recovered from COVID-19.

V gene TRBV20-1 combines with J gene TRBJ1-1, with D tentatively TRBD1 (5 bases). Germline CDR1 reads DFQATT; CDR2 reads SNEGSKA (reference sequence). The CDR3 contains 16 residues. Trimming pared 0 bases from V and 3 bases from J, leaving 17 bases between. The CDR3 region is CSARDLSGGGDTEAFF. The CDR3 region has the DNA TGCAGTGCTAGAGACTTATCAGGCGGGGGTGACACTGAAGCTTTCTTT.

V gene TRBV20-1 combines with J gene TRBJ2-4, with a possible D match to TRBD2 (6 bases). V lost 6 bases, J lost 8 bases, and 23 bases lay in between. CDR1 is DFQATT, CDR2 SNEGSKA, per germline (reference sequence). CDR3 size: 15 residues. CDR3 bases: TGCAGTGCCCTTCGCGGGGCAGGGTGGGGGGACATTCAGTACTTC. It yields the protein CSALRGAGWGDIQYF.

The chain couples TRBV10-3 to TRBJ1-2, with a possible D match to TRBD1 (5 bases). From germline, CDR1 is ENHRY and CDR2 SYGVKD. This CDR3 region has 14 residues. The V and J ends lost 6 bases and 7 bases respectively, with 18 bases between them. The CDR3 is CAIRTGDTGSGYTF. CDR3 bases: TGTGCCATCAGGACGGGGGATACCGGTAGTGGCTACACCTTC.

V and J are TRBV7-3 and TRBJ2-1, with TRBD2 matching 12 bases. CDR3 length: 17 amino acids. CDR1 SGHTA and CDR2 FQGTGA come from the germline V gene. V was clipped by 5 bases and J by 7 bases; unmatched bases: 12. The CDR3 bases are TGTGCCAGCAGCCCAGGGACTAGCGGGTCCGGGAGGAATGAGCAGTTCTTC. It yields the protein CASSPGTSGSGRNEQFF. The variable domain in full, completed from reference TRBV7-3 and TRBJ2-1, reads GAGVSQTPSNKVTEKGKYVELRCDPISGHTALYWYRQSLGQGPEFLIYFQGTGAADDSGLPNDRFFAVRPEGSVSTLKIQRTERGDSAVYLCASSPGTSGSGRNEQFFGPGTRLTVL.

This clonotype was seen only a few times. The rearrangement joins TRBV6-1 to TRBJ1-2; D may be TRBD1 (6 bases). This CDR3 has 14 residues. In germline, CDR1 is MNHNS, CDR2 SASEGT. Trimming took 0 bases from V and 4 from J, leaving 9 bases between them. Here the CDR3 DNA reads TGTGCCAGCAGTGAAGCGACGGGGGCCTATGGCTACACCTTC. Amino acids: CASSEATGAYGYTF.

The chain is built from TRBV7-6 and TRBJ2-3; 10 bases map to TRBD1. The J segment lost 12 bases and the V segment lost 1 base, leaving 10 bases of the junction unmatched. The CDR3 has 15 residues. The V gene's germline CDR1 is SGHVS and CDR2 FNYEAQ. In DNA, the CDR3 is TGTGCCAGCAGCTTAGGAGGGGCCGGGACAGGGGACCAGTATTTT. Residues: CASSLGGAGTGDQYF.

This chain's CDR3 is CASSSRASGKTYNEQFF. In nucleotides, the CDR3 is TGTGCCAGCAGCTCCCGGGCTAGCGGGAAGACATACAATGAGCAGTTCTTC. This sequence joins TRBV11-3 and TRBJ2-1; 9 bases line up with TRBD2. The germline CDR1 and CDR2 sequences are SGHNT and YENEEA. The CDR3 is 17 amino acids. V was clipped by 4 bases and J by 4 bases; unmatched bases: 11.

This clonotype was observed a handful of times. V usage is TRBV25-1 and J usage is TRBJ1-1, with a possible D match to TRBD1 (6 bases). The length of the CDR3 is 14 residues. The V gene's germline CDR1 is MGHDK and CDR2 SYGVNS. The V gene lost 3 bases and the J gene lost 5 bases, with 13 bases spanning the gap. CDR3: CASSDPDSWTEAFF. The CDR3 DNA reads as TGTGCCAGCAGTGACCCGGACAGTTGGACTGAAGCTTTCTTT. Full variable domain (rest looked up from reference TRBV25-1 and TRBJ1-1): EADIYQTPRYLVIGTGKKITLECSQTMGHDKMYWYQQDPGMELHLIHYSYGVNSTEKGDLSSESTVSRIRTEHFPLTLESARPSHTSQYLCASSDPDSWTEAFFGQGTRLTVV.

The chain is built from TRBV24-1 and TRBJ2-7, with D unresolved. Trimming removed 2 bases at V and 1 base at J, with 2 bases between. Germline lookup yields CDR1 KGHDR and CDR2 SFDVKD. CDR3 length equals 12 residues. The chain's CDR3 is CATSDSSYEQYF. The CDR3 DNA sequence: TGTGCCACCAGTGATTCATCCTACGAGCAGTACTTC.

The rearrangement joins TRBV20-1 to TRBJ1-2, with TRBD1 identical over 10 bases. The CDR3 sequence is 14 residues long. CDR1 and CDR2 from the germline V gene are DFQATT and SNEGSKA (reference sequence). V lost 6 bases, J lost 6 bases, and 10 bases stayed unmatched. The CDR3 sequence is CSADLLGTGDGYTF. Written as DNA, the CDR3 is TGCAGTGCAGACCTCCTCGGGACAGGGGATGGCTACACCTTC.

The chain uses TRBV19 and TRBJ1-5; D unresolved. Germline loops: CDR1 LNHDA, CDR2 SQIVND (reference sequence). The V and J ends lost 3 bases and 7 bases respectively, with 13 bases between them. This CDR3 is built from 14 residues. The CDR3: CASSIRGSGQPQHF. The CDR3 DNA sequence: TGTGCCAGTAGTATTCGGGGATCGGGCCAGCCCCAGCATTTT.

This clonotype has only a few counts. The V call is TRBV6-2 or TRBV6-3, the J call TRBJ2-5; D is unclear. The CDR3 has 13 residues. The V gene lost 6 bases and the J gene lost 3 bases, with 11 bases spanning the gap. The V gene's germline CDR1 is MNHEY and CDR2 SVGEGT. The CDR3: CASRAAGEETQYF. The CDR3 DNA is TGTGCCAGCAGGGCCGCTGGGGAAGAGACCCAGTACTTC.

A few counts support this clonotype. This chain joins TRBV20-1 and TRBJ1-1; D is uncertain. This CDR3 is built from 11 residues. Trimming left V 0 bases short and J 6 bases short, with 5 bases between. Germline-derived CDR1 and CDR2 are DFQATT and SNEGSKA (reference sequence). In DNA, the CDR3 is TGCAGTGCTAGAGATTCGGCTGAAGCTTTCTTT. Protein: CSARDSAEAFF.

In its sample, this clonotype was seen once. The chain employs TRBV7-2 and TRBJ2-7, with 8 bases identical to TRBD2. The CDR3 contains 15 residues. Germline V CDR1 and CDR2: SGHTA, FQGNSA. Trimming at V came to 3 bases and at J to 2 bases, leaving 6 bases not matched to a gene. The CDR3 nucleotides are TGTGCCAGCAGCTTCAGGACTAGCTTAGCCTACGAGCAGTACTTC. It translates to CASSFRTSLAYEQYF.

The chain links TRBV27 to TRBJ2-2, with 8 bases identical to TRBD2. Unmatched junction bases numbered 22, after V lost 6 bases and J lost 4 bases. Germline V gene data show CDR1 as MNHEY and CDR2 as SMNVEV (reference sequence). The CDR3 covers 20 residues. As DNA, the CDR3 is TGTGCCAGCAGCCAACGAATTGGTCGAACTAGCGGAACCTTCACCGGGGAGCTGTTTTTT. Translated, it gives CASSQRIGRTSGTFTGELFF.

The V and J genes are TRBV2 and TRBJ1-5; D is uncertain. This CDR3 contains 12 residues. The V end was cut by 4 bases, the J end by 6 bases, with 7 bases between. Germline V gives CDR1 SNHLY, CDR2 FYNNEI. CDR3 coding DNA: TGTGCCAGCAGTGGGTCGAGTCAGCCCCAGCATTTT. This sequence encodes CASSGSSQPQHF.

This clonotype was detected only a few times. The chain uses TRBV7-2 and TRBJ2-3; the D is unclear. The V end was cut by 5 bases, the J end by 0 bases, with 9 bases between. Germline loops: CDR1 SGHTA, CDR2 FQGNSA. The CDR3 runs to 14 residues. The CDR3 nucleotides read TGTGCCAGCAGCAATGGAGCTAGCACAGATACGCAGTATTTT. It specifies CASSNGASTDTQYF.

This clonotype turned up a few times. This chain connects TRBV6-1 to TRBJ2-3, with D perhaps being TRBD1 or TRBD2 (7 bases each). The V end was cut by 10 bases, the J end by 9 bases, with 17 bases between. The CDR3 is 12 residues long. Per the germline V gene, CDR1 is MNHNS and CDR2 is SASEGT. This CDR3 reads CATGGGGLTQYF. The CDR3 bases are TGTGCCACAGGGGGGGGCGGGTTAACGCAGTATTTT.

The table lists this clonotype with a few counts. This sequence joins TRBV20-1 and TRBJ1-1; 7 bases line up with TRBD1. Germline assignment: CDR1 DFQATT and CDR2 SNEGSKA (reference sequence). The CDR3 runs to 12 residues. V shed 6 bases and J 5 bases; nucleotides not matched to a gene: 6. The CDR3 here is CSADREGTEAFF. CDR3 nucleotides: TGCAGTGCCGACAGGGAGGGGACTGAAGCTTTCTTT.

This clonotype was seen a few times. This chain links TRBV18 with TRBJ1-5, with unresolved D. The V end lost 2 bases, the J end lost 4 bases, and 9 bases lay between the germline ends. Germline V gene data show CDR1 as KGHSH and CDR2 as LQKENI. CDR3 size: 14 residues. CDR3 nucleotides: TGTGCCAGCTCACCATTGGGGTCTAATCAGCCCCAGCATTTT. Translating gives CASSPLGSNQPQHF.

The chain is built from TRBV5-4 and TRBJ2-3, with 8 positions matching TRBD2. J gave up 6 bases and V 4 bases, and 4 bases lay outside the gene matches. The CDR3 extends over 13 amino acids. Germline CDR1 reads SGHNT; CDR2 reads YYREEE (reference sequence). In DNA form, the CDR3 reads TGTGCCAGCAGCCAAGCGGGGGAGGATACGCAGTATTTT. This gives the protein CASSQAGEDTQYF.